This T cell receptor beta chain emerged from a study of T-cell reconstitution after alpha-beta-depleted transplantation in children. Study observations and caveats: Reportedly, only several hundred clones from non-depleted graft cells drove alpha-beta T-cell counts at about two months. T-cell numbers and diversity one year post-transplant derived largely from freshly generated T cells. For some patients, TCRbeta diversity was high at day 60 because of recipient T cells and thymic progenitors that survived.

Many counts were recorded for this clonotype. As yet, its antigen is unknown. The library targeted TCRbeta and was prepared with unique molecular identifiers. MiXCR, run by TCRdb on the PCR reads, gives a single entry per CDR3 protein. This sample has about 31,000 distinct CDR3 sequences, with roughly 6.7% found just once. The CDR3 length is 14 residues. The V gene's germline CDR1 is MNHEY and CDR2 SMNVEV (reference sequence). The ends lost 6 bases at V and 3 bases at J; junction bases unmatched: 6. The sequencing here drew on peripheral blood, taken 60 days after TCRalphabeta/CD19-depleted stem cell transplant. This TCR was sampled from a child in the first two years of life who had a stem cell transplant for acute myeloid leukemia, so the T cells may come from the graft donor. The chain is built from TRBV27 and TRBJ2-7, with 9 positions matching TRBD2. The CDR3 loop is CASRVAGAFYEQYF. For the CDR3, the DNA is TGTGCCAGCAGGGTAGCGGGAGCGTTCTACGAGCAGTACTTC.